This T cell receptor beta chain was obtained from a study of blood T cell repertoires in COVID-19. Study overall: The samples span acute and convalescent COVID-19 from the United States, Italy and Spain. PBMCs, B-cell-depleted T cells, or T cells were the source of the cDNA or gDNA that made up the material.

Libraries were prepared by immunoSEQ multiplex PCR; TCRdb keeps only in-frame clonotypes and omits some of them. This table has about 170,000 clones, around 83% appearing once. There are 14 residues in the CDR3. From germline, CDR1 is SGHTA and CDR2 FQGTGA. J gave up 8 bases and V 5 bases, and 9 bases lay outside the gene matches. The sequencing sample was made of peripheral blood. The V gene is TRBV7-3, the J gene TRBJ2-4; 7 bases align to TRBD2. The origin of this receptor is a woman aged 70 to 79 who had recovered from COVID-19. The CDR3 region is CASSRAGHTDIQYF. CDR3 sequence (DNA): TGTGCCAGCAGCCGAGCGGGGCATACGGACATTCAGTACTTC.